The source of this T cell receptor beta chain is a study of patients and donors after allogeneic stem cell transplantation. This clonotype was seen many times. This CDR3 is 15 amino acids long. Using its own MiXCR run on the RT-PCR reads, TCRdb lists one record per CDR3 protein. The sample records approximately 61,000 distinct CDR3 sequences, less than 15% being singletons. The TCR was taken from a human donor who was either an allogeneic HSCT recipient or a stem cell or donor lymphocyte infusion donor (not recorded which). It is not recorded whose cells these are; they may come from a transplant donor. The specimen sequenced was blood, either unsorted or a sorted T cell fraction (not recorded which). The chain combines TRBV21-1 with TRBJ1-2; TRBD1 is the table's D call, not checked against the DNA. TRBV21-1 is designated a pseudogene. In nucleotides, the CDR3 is TGTGCCAGCAGCAAAAGCCAGGACAGTCCCTATGGCTACACCTTC. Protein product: CASSKSQDSPYGYTF.